Described below is a single T cell receptor (beta chain) sequence and its context. The antigen remains unidentified. The sample comes from a study of tumor-infiltrating lymphocytes in localized non-small cell lung cancer. Study information: Patients included smokers and never-smokers with various histologies, some sampled after neoadjuvant chemotherapy. Tumor tissue and non-adjacent uninvolved lung came from each patient.

General observations from the study: No link was found between tumor T-cell fraction and recurrence-free survival. TCRbeta sequencing showed higher T cell infiltration in tumors than uninvolved lung.

Only in-frame clones appear in the TCRdb table, and some are missing; sequencing was by immunoSEQ multiplex PCR. This table holds 15,000 to 20,000 clones, around 78% found once. The sequencing sample was made of lung tumor tissue. This sequence was found in a human donor with non-small cell lung cancer.

The CDR3 region is CASSLEFSRNQPQHF. DNA for the CDR3: TGTGCCAGCAGCTTAGAATTCAGCCGCAATCAGCCCCAGCATTTT. V usage is TRBV7-2 and J usage is TRBJ1-5; no reliable D call. The V gene lost 1 base and the J gene lost 2 bases, with 9 bases spanning the gap. Germline-derived CDR1 and CDR2 are SGHTA and FQGNSA. This CDR3 is 15 amino acids long.